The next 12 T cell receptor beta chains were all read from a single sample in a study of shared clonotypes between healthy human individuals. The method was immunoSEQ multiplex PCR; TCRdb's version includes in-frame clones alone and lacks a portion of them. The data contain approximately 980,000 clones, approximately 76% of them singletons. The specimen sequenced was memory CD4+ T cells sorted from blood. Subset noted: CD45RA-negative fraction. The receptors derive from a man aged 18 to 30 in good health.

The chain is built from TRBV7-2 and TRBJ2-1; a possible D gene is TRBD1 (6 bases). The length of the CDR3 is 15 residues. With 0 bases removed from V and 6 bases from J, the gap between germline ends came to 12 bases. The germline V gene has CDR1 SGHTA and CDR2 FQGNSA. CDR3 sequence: CASSLAPQGPNEQFF. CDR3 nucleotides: TGTGCCAGCAGCTTAGCTCCCCAGGGGCCCAATGAGCAGTTCTTC.

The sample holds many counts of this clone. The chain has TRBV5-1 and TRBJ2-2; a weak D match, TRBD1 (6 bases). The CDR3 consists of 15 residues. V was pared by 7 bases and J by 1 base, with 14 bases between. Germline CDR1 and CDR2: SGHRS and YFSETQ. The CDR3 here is CASYPQGKNTGELFF. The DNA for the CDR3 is TGCGCCAGCTACCCACAGGGAAAGAACACCGGGGAGCTGTTTTTT.

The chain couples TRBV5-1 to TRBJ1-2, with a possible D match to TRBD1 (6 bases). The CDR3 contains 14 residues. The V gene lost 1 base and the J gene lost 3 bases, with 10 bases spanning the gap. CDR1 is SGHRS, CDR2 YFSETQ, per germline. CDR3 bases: TGCGCCAGCAGCTTGAATGGGGGCCACTATGGCTACACCTTC. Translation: CASSLNGGHYGYTF.

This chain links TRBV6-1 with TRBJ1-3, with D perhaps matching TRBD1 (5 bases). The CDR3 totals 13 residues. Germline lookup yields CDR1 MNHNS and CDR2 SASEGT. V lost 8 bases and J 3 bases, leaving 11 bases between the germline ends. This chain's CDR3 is CASGRTNGNTIYF. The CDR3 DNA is TGTGCCAGCGGCCGGACAAATGGAAACACCATATATTTT.

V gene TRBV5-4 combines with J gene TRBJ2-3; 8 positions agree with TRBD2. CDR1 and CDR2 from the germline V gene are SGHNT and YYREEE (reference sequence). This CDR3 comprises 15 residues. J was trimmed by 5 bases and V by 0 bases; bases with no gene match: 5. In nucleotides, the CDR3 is TGTGCCAGCAGCTTGGGGCGGGGGGCTGTAGATACGCAGTATTTT. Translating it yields CASSLGRGAVDTQYF.

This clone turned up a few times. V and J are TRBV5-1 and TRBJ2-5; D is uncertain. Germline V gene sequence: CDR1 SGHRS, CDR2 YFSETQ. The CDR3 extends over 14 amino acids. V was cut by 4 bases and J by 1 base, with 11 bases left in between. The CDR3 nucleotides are TGCGCCAGCAGCCACGGCTCACTCCAAGAGACCCAGTACTTC. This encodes CASSHGSLQETQYF.

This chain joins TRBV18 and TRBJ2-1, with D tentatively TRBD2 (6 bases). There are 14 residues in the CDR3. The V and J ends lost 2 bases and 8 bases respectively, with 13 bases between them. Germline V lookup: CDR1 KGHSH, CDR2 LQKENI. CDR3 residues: CASSPTGTRDEQFF. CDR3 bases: TGTGCCAGCTCACCAACCGGGACTCGAGATGAGCAGTTCTTC.

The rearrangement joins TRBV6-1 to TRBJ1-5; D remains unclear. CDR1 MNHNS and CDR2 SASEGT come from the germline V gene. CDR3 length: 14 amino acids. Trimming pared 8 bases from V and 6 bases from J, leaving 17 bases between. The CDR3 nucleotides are TGTGCCAGCGACCTAACAGTAGTTTCTCAGCCCCAGCATTTT. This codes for CASDLTVVSQPQHF.

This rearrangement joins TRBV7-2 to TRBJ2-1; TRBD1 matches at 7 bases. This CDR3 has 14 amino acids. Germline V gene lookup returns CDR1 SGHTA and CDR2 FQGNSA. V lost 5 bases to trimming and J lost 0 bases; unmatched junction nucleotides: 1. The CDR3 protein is CASSRDSSYNEQFF. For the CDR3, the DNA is TGTGCCAGCAGCCGGGACAGCTCCTACAATGAGCAGTTCTTC.

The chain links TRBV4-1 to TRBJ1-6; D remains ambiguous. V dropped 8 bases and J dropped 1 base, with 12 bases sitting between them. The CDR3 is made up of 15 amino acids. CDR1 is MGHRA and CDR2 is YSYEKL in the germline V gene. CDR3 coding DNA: TGCGCCAGCGGTGGGCGGGATTCCTATAATTCACCCCTCCACTTT. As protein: CASGGRDSYNSPLHF.

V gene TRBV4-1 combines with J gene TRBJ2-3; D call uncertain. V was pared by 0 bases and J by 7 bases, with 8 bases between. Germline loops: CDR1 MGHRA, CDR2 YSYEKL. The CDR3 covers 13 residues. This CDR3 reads CASSQESQNTQYF. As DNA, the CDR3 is TGCGCCAGCAGCCAAGAGTCCCAGAATACGCAGTATTTT.

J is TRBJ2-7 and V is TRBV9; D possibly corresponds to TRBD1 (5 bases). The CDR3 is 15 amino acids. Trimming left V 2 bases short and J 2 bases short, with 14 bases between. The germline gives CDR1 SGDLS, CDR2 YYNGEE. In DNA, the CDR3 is TGTGCCAGCAGCGTCGCCCCAGGGTCGGCCTACGAGCAGTACTTC. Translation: CASSVAPGSAYEQYF.